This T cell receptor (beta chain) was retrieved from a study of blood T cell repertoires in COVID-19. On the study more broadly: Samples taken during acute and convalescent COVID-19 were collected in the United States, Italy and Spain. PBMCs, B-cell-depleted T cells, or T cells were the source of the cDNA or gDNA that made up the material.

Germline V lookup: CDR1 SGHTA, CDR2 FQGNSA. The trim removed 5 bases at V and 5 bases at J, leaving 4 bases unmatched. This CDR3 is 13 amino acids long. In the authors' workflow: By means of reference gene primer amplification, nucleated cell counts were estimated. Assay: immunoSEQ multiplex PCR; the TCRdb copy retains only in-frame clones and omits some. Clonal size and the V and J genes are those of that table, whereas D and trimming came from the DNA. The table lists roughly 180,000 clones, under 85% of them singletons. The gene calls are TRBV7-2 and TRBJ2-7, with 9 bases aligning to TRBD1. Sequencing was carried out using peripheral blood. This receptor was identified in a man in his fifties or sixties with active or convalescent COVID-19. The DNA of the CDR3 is TGTGCCAGCAGCGACAGGGGGTTCAACGAGCAGTACTTC. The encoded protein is CASSDRGFNEQYF.